This TCR beta chain stems from a study of graft-versus-host responses after intestinal transplantation. Background on the study: All recipients were transplanted with multivisceral, liver-intestinal, or isolated intestinal grafts. Study-level points and caveats: Elevated graft-versus-host to host-versus-graft clonal ratios in allografts were recorded for patients with graft-donor T cell macrochimerism. Recipient marrow held GvH clones, some first seen in ileum or blood.

Points on this clone: What it binds is unknown.

This table comes from immunoSEQ multiplex PCR, and its TCRdb copy is limited to in-frame clones, with some not included. The sample includes some 40,000 clones, 91% of them seen just once. Germline assignment: CDR1 SGHNT and CDR2 YYREEE (reference sequence). CDR3 length equals 17 residues. Trimming stripped 4 bases from V and 5 bases from J, with 24 bases between. This receptor was identified in a human patient who received an intestinal transplant, so some T cells may come from the graft donor. The sequencing here drew on PBMCs, taken 524 days after transplant. V usage is TRBV5-4 and J usage is TRBJ1-1, with D possibly TRBD1 on 5 matching bases. The chain's CDR3 is CASSPPGAGPGLTEAFF. CDR3 sequence (DNA): TGTGCCAGCAGCCCACCCGGGGCAGGGCCAGGCCTGACTGAAGCTTTCTTT.